These 3 T cell receptor beta chains were all obtained from the same sample, sequenced in a study of blood T cell repertoires in COVID-19. Assay: immunoSEQ multiplex PCR; the TCRdb copy retains only in-frame clones and omits some. The sample lists some 300,000 clones; 85% to 90% were seen once. The specimen sequenced was peripheral blood. These receptors all stem from a man in his 70s with acute or convalescent COVID-19.

The J gene is TRBJ2-7, the V gene TRBV6-5; D possibly corresponds to TRBD1 (5 bases). Trimming removed 2 bases from V and 3 bases from J, with 17 bases in between. The CDR3 runs to 16 residues. Looked up from germline, CDR1 is MNHEY and CDR2 is SVGAGI. The CDR3 loop is CASSYVVGVPFYEQYF. CDR3 sequence (DNA): TGTGCCAGCAGTTACGTGGTAGGGGTTCCGTTCTACGAGCAGTACTTC.

The chain uses TRBV2 and TRBJ2-1, with 10 bases matching TRBD2. Germline lookup yields CDR1 SNHLY and CDR2 FYNNEI. V dropped 4 bases and J dropped 7; count of bases not matched to a gene: 7. The CDR3 sequence is 15 residues long. CDR3 DNA sequence: TGTGCCAGCAGTGGCCCAGCGGGGGGGCCGAATGAGCAGTTCTTC. Translation: CASSGPAGGPNEQFF.

The chain links TRBV5-1 to TRBJ2-1; 12 nucleotides align to TRBD2. The V and J ends lost 0 bases and 0 bases, in that order; junction bases with no gene match: 7. This CDR3 has 19 residues. Germline V gives CDR1 SGHRS, CDR2 YFSETQ. DNA for the CDR3: TGCGCCAGCAGCTTGGATTCTAGCGGGAGGGGTAGCTCCTACAATGAGCAGTTCTTC. It translates to CASSLDSSGRGSSYNEQFF.